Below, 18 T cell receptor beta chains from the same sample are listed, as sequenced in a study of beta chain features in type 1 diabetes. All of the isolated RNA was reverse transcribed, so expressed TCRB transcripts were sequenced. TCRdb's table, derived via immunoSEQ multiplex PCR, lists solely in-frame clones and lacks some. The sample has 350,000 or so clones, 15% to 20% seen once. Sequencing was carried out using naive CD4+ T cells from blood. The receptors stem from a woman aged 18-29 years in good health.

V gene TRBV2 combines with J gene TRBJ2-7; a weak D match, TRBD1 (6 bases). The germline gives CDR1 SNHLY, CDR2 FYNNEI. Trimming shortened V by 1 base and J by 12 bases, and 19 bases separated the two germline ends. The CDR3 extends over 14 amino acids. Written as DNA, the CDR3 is TGTGCCAGCAGTGAAGGCAGGACAGCTATACGTCCGTACTTC. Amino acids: CASSEGRTAIRPYF.

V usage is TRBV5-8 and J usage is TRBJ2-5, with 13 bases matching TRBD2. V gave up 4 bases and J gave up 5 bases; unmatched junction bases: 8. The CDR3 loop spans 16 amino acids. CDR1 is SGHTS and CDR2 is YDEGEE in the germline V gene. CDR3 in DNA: TGTGCCAGCAGCCCCGGACTAGCGGGAGTCACGGAGACCCAGTACTTC. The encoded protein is CASSPGLAGVTETQYF. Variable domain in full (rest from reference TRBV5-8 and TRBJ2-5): EAGVTQSPTHLIKTRGQQATLRCSPISGHTSVYWYQQALGLGLQFLLWYDEGEERNRGNFPPRFSGRQFPNYSSELNVNALELEDSALYLCASSPGLAGVTETQYFGPGTRLLVL.

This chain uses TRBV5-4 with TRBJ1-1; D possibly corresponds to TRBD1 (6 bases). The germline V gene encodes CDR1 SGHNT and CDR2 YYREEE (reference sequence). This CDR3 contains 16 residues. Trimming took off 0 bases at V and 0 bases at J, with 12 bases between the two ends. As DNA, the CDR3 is TGTGCCAGCAGCTTGGGGGGCAGGACAGTGAACACTGAAGCTTTCTTT. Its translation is CASSLGGRTVNTEAFF.

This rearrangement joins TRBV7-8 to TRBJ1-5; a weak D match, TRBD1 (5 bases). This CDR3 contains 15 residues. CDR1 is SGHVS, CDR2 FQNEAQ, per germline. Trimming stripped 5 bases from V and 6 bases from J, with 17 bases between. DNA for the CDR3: TGTGCCAGCAGCCGTGATACAGGATTAGGTCAGCCCCAGCATTTT. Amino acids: CASSRDTGLGQPQHF.

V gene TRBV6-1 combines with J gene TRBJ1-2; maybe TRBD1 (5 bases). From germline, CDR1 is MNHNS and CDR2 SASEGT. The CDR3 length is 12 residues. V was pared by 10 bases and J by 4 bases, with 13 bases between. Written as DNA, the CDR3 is TGTGCCACTGCAGGGAGGGCCTATGGCTACACCTTC. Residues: CATAGRAYGYTF.

The CDR3 bases are TGCAGTGCTAGTCTTGAGTATGGCTACACCTTC. This sequence encodes CSASLEYGYTF. The genes are TRBV20-1 and TRBJ1-2, with unresolved D. Per the germline V gene, CDR1 is DFQATT and CDR2 is SNEGSKA (reference sequence). This CDR3 spans 11 amino acids. The germline V and J ends were trimmed by 3 bases and 5 bases, with 7 bases remaining between them.

CDR3 DNA: TGTGCCTGGAGTGGTGGGACAGGGGTGAACACCATATATTTT. Encoded protein: CAWSGGTGVNTIYF. The chain links TRBV30 to TRBJ1-3; 10 bases fit TRBD1. Germline V gene lookup returns CDR1 GTSNPN and CDR2 SVGIG (reference sequence). The junction had 4 bases not matched to a gene; V was cut back by 1 base and J by 7 bases. The CDR3 extends over 14 amino acids.

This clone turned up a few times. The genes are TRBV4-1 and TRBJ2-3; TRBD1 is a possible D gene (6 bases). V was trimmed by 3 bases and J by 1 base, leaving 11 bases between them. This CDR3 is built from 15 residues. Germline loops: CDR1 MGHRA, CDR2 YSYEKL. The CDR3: CASSQGAWGTDTQYF. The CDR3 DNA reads TGCGCCAGCAGCCAGGGGGCGTGGGGCACAGATACGCAGTATTTT.

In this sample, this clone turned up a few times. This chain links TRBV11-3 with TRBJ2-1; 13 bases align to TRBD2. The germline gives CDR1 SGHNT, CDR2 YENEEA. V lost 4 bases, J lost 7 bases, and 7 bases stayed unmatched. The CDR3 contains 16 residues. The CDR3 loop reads CASSSWTSGSRNEQFF. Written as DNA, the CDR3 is TGTGCCAGCAGCTCTTGGACTAGCGGGAGTAGGAATGAGCAGTTCTTC.

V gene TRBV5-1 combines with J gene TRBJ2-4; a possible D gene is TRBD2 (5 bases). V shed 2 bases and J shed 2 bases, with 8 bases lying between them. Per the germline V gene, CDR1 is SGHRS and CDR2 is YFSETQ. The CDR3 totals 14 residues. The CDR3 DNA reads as TGCGCCAGCAGCTTCGGGGTATCCAAAAACATTCAGTACTTC. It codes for CASSFGVSKNIQYF.

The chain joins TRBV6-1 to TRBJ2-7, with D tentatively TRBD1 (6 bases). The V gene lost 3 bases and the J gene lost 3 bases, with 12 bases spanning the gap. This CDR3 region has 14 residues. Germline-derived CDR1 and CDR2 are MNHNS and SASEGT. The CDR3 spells CASSDVGHYYEQYF. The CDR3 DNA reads TGTGCCAGCAGTGATGTGGGACACTACTACGAGCAGTACTTC.

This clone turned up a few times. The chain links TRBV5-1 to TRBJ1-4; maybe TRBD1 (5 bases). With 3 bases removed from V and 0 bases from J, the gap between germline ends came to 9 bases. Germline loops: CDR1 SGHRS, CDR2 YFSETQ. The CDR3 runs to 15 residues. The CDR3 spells CASSSTAATNEKLFF. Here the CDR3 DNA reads TGCGCCAGCAGCTCGACAGCTGCAACTAATGAAAAACTGTTTTTT.

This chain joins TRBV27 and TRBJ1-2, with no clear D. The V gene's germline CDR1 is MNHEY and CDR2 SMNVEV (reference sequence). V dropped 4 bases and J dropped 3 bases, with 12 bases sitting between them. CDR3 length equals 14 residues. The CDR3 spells CASSYAGWDYGYTF. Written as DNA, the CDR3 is TGTGCCAGCAGTTATGCAGGTTGGGACTATGGCTACACCTTC.

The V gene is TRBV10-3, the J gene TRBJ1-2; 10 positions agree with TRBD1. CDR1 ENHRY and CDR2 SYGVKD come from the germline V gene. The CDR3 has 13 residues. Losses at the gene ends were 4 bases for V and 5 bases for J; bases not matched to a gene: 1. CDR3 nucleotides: TGTGCCATCAGTGGGGGACAGGGGTATGGCTACACCTTC. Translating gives CAISGGQGYGYTF.

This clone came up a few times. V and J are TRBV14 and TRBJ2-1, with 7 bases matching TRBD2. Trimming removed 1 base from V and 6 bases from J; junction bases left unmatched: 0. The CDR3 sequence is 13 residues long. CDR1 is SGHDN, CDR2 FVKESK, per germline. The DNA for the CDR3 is TGTGCCAGCAGCCAAGCGGGGGGCAATGAGCAGTTCTTC. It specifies CASSQAGGNEQFF.

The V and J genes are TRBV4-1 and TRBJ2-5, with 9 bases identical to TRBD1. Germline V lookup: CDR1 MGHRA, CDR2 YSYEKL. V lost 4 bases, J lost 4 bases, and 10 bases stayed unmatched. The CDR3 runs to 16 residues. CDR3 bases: TGCGCCAGCAGCCTATATTCCCGGACAGGGGTAGAGACCCAGTACTTC. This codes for CASSLYSRTGVETQYF.

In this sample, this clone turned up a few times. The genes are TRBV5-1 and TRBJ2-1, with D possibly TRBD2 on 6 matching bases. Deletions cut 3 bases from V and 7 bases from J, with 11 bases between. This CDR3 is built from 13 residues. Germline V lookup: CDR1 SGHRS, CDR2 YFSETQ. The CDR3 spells CASSSPGANEQFF. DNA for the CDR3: TGCGCCAGCAGCTCCCCGGGAGCTAATGAGCAGTTCTTC.

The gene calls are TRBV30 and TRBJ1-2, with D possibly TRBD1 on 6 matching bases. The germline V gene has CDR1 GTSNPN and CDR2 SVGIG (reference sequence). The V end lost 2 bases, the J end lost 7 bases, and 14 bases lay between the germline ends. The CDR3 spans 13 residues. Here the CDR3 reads CAWSRQGSGGYTF. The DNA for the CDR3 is TGTGCCTGGAGTCGCCAGGGGTCCGGTGGCTACACCTTC.